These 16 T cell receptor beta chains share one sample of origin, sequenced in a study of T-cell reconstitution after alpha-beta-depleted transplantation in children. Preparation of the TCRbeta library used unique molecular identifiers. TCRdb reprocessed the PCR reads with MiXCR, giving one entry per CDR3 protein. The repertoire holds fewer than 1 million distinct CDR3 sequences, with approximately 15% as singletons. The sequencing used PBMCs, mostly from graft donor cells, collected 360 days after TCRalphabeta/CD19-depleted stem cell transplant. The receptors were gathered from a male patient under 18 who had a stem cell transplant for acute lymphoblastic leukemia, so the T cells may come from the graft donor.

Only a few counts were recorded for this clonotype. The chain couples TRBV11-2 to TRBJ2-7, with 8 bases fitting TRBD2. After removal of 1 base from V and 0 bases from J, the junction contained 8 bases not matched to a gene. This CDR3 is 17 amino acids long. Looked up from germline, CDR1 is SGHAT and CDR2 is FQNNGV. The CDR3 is CASSLVGGRINSYEQYF. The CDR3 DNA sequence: TGTGCCAGCAGCTTAGTGGGCGGGAGGATCAACTCCTACGAGCAGTACTTC.

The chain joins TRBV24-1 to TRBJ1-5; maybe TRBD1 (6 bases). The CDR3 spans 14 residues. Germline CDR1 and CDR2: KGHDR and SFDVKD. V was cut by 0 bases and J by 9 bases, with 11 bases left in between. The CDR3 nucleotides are TGTGCCACCAGTGATTTGCGGGAGACAGGGCCCCAGCATTTT. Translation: CATSDLRETGPQHF.

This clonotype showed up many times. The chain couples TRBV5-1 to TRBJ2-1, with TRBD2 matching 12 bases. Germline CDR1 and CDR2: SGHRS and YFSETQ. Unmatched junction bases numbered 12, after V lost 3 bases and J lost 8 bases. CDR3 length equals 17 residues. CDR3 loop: CASSSSPTSGRTDEQFF. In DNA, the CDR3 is TGCGCCAGCAGCTCCTCCCCGACTAGCGGGAGAACCGATGAGCAGTTCTTC.

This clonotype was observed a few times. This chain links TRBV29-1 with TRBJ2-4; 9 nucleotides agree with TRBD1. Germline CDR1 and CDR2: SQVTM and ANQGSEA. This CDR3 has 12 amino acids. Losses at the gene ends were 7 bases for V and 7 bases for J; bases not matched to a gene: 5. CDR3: CSAGQGNNIQYF. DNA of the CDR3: TGCAGCGCCGGACAGGGGAACAACATTCAGTACTTC.

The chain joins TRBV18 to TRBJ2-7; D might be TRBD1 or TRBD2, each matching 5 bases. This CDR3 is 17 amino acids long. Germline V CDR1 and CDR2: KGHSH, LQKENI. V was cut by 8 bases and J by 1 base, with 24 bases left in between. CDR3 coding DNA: TGTGCCAGCGCTTTGCAACCGCCGGGACGGATGTCCTACGAGCAGTACTTC. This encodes CASALQPPGRMSYEQYF.

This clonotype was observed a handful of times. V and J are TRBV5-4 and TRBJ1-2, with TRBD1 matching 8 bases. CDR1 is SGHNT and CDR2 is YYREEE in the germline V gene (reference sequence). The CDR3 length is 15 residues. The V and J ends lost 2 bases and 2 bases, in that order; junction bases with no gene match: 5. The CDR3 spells CASSLIAGGNYGYTF. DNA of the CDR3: TGTGCCAGCAGCTTAATCGCAGGGGGCAACTATGGCTACACCTTC.

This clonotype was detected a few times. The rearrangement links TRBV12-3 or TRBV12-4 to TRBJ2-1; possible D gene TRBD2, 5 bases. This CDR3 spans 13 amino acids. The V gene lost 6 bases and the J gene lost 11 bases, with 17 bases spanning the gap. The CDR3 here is CASRDGLLRKQFF. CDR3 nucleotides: TGTGCCAGCAGAGACGGACTCTTACGCAAGCAGTTCTTC.

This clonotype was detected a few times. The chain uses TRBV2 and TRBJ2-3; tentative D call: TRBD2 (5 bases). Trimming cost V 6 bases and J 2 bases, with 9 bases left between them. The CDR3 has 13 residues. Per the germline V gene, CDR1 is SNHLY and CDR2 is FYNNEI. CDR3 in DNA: TGTGCCAGCAGGGAGGTGGCCACAGATACGCAGTATTTT. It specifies CASREVATDTQYF.

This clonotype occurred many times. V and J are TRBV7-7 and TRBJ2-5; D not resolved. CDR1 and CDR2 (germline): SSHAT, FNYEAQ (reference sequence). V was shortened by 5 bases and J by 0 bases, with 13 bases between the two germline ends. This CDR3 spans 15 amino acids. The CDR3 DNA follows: TGTGCCAGCAGCCTCTCCCAACAAAACCAAGAGACCCAGTACTTC. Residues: CASSLSQQNQETQYF. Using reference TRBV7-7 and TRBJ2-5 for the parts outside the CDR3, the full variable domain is GAGVSQSPRYKVTKRGQDVTLRCDPISSHATLYWYQQALGQGPEFLTYFNYEAQPDKSGLPSDRFSAERPEGSISTLTIQRTEQRDSAMYRCASSLSQQNQETQYFGPGTRLLVL.

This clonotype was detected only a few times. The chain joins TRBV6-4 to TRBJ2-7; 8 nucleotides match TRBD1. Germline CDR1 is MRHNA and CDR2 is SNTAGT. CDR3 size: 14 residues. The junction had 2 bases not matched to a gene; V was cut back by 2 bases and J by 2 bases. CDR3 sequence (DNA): TGTGCCAGCAGTGACGACAGGGGCGCCTACGAGCAGTACTTC. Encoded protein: CASSDDRGAYEQYF.

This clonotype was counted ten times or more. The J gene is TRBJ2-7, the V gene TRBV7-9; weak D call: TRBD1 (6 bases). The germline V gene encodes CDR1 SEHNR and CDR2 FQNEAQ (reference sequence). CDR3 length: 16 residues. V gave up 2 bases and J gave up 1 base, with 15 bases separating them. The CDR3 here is CASSLRQGSRSYEQYF. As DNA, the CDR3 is TGTGCCAGCAGCTTAAGGCAGGGGAGTAGGTCCTACGAGCAGTACTTC.

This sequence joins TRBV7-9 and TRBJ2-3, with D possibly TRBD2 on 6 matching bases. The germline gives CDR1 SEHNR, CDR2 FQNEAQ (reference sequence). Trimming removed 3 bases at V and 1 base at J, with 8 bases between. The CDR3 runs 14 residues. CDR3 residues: CASSFVAGTDTQYF. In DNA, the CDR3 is TGTGCCAGCAGCTTTGTAGCGGGCACAGATACGCAGTATTTT.

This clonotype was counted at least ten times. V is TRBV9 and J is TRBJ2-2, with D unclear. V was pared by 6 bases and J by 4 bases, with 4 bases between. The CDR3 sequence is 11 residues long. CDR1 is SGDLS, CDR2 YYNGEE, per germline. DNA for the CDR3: TGTGCCAGCAAGAGCACCGGGGAGCTGTTTTTT. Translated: CASKSTGELFF.

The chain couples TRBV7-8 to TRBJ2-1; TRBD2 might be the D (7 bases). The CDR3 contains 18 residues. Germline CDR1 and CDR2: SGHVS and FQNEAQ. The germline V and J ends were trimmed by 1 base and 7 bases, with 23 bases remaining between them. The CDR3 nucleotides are TGTGCCAGCAGCTTAGTTGGGCTCAGGGGAGGGCCCTCGAATGAGCAGTTCTTC. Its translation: CASSLVGLRGGPSNEQFF.

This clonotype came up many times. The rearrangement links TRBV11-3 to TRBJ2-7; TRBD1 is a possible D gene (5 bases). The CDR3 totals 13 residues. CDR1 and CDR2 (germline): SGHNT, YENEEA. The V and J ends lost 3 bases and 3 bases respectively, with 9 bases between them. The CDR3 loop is CASSFGAGYEQYF. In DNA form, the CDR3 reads TGTGCCAGCAGCTTTGGGGCAGGCTACGAGCAGTACTTC.

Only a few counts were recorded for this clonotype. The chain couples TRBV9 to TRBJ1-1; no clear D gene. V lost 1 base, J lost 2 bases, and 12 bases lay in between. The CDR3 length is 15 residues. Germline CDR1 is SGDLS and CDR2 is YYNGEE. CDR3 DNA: TGTGCCAGCAGCGTATTGGCACAGCCCAACACTGAAGCTTTCTTT. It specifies CASSVLAQPNTEAFF.